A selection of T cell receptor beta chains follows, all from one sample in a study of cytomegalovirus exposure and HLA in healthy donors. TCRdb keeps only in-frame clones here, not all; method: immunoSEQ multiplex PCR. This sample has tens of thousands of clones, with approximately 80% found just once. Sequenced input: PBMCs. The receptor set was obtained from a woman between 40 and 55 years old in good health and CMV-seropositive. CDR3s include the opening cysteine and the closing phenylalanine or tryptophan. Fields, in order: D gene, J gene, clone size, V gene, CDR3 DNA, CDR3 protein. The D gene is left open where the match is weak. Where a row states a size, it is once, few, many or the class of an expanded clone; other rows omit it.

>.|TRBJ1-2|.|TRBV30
TGTGCCTGGAGTCCGTCGTTAGCAGGGGTCTTTGGCTACACCTTC
CAWSPSLAGVFGYTF
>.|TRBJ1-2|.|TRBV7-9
TGTGCCAGCAGCTTACCAGGGTGGGATTGGTGGACCTTC
CASSLPGWDWWTF
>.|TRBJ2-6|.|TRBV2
TGTGCCAGCAGTGACCAGGGCTTTGGGGCCAACGTCCTGACTTTC
CASSDQGFGANVLTF
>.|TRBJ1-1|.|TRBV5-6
TGTGCCAGCAGCATAACCGGGACCTCAGGGGCAGCTTTCTTT
CASSITGTSGAAFF
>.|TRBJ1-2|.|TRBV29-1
TGCAGCGTGGACAAAGACAGGCTCGGCTACACCTTC
CSVDKDRLGYTF
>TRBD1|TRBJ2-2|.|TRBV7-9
TGTGCCAGCAGGTCGAACAGGGGAAACACCGGGGAGCTGTTTTTT
CASRSNRGNTGELFF
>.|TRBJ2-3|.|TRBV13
TGTGCCAGCAGCTTTCGAACTAGCCCCACAGATACGCAGTATTTT
CASSFRTSPTDTQYF
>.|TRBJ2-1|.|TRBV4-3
TGCGCCAGCAGCCAAGATGTGGCAGTCTTCGAGCAGTTCTTC
CASSQDVAVFEQFF
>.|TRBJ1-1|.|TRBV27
TGTGCCAGCAGTTTATCCCTCGTCGGGGGGAAGATGAACACTGAAGCTTTCTTT
CASSLSLVGGKMNTEAFF
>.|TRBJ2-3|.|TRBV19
TGTGCCAGTAGTAGCGGGGGCACAGATACGCAGTATTTT
CASSSGGTDTQYF
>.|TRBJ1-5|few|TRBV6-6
TGTGCCAGCAGTTACGGGACAAGCAATCAGCCCCAGCATTTT
CASSYGTSNQPQHF
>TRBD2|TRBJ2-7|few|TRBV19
TGTGCCAGTAAACCAAGCGGGAGCTCCTACGAGCAGTACTTC
CASKPSGSSYEQYF
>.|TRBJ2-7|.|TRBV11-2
TGTGCCAGCAGCTTAGGTCAGCAGGGCGACGAGCAGTACTTC
CASSLGQQGDEQYF
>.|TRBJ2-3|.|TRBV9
TGTGCCAGCAGCACCTCGCCCCCGGCGCAGGGTTCAGATACGCAGTATTTT
CASSTSPPAQGSDTQYF
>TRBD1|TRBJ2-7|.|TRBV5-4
TGTGCCAGCAGCGGGACAGGGGTCGCCTACGAGCAGTACTTC
CASSGTGVAYEQYF